A selection of T cell receptor beta chains follows, all from one sample in a study of blood T cell repertoires in COVID-19. Method: immunoSEQ multiplex PCR; TCRdb's copy keeps in-frame clones and lacks some. The data hold 270,000 or so clones, with around 82% observed a single time. Sequenced sample: peripheral blood. The receptors were gathered from a human donor in a cohort sampled during active COVID-19. Both conserved end residues are part of each CDR3. D genes are given only for firm matches. Only some rows state a clone size, as once, few, many or a class for expanded clones.

J	V	D	size	DNA	CDR3
TRBJ2-7	TRBV28	NA	NA	TGTGCCAGCAGTTTTCAGGGTTACGAGCAGTACTTC	CASSFQGYEQYF
TRBJ1-5	TRBV21-1	NA	NA	TGTGCCAGCAGCAACCGTCCCACAGGGGGTAGAAGTGTAGGGAGCAATCAGCCCCAGCATTTT	CASSNRPTGGRSVGSNQPQHF
TRBJ2-7	TRBV2	NA	NA	TGTGCCAGCAGTTCGTCGCGGGGCACCTACGAGCAGTACTTC	CASSSSRGTYEQYF
TRBJ2-7	TRBV7-2	NA	NA	TGTGCCAGCAGCTTAGCTCTAGTGGTCTACGAGCAGTACTTC	CASSLALVVYEQYF
TRBJ2-5	TRBV7-9	TRBD2	NA	TGTGCCAGCAGCCTAGCGGGAGTGAAAGAGACCCAGTACTTC	CASSLAGVKETQYF
TRBJ2-1	TRBV6-5	NA	NA	TGTGCCAGCAGTTACTCGACCGCGGGCTCCTACAATGAGCAGTTCTTC	CASSYSTAGSYNEQFF
TRBJ2-7	TRBV5-1	TRBD1	NA	TGCGCCAGCAGCTCGACAGGGAAATACGAGCAGTACTTC	CASSSTGKYEQYF
TRBJ1-5	TRBV7-2	TRBD1	few	TGTGCCAGCAGCTCCGGACAGGGTTCACTTCAGCCCCAGCATTTT	CASSSGQGSLQPQHF
TRBJ2-1	TRBV28	TRBD1	medium-sized	TGTGCCAGCAGGACAGCCGGGACAGGGTGGGATGAGCAGTTCTTC	CASRTAGTGWDEQFF
TRBJ1-6	TRBV12-3/TRBV12-4	NA	NA	TGTGCCAGCAGTCCCCTAATGGAGCCCCTCCACTTT	CASSPLMEPLHF
TRBJ1-5	TRBV27	NA	NA	TGTGCCAGCCCCCCCGACCCTGGACACTTAAATAGCAATCAGCCCCAGCATTTT	CASPPDPGHLNSNQPQHF
TRBJ1-3	TRBV3-1/TRBV3-2	NA	NA	TGTGCCAGCACCTACTCCTCTGGAAACACCATATATTTT	CASTYSSGNTIYF
TRBJ1-2	TRBV5-1	TRBD1	NA	TGCGCCAGCAGCTTTACCTCCCTGGACAGGGGCAATGGCTACACCTTC	CASSFTSLDRGNGYTF
TRBJ1-2	TRBV6-5	NA	NA	TGTGCCAGCAGCCCCGACAGGATGTATGGCTACACCTTC	CASSPDRMYGYTF
TRBJ1-4	TRBV27	NA	NA	TGTGCCAGCAGTTTAGGGGGGGATGAAAAACTGTTTTTT	CASSLGGDEKLFF
TRBJ1-5	TRBV18	TRBD1	NA	TGTGCCAGCTCACCGGGACAGCGGAGCAATCAGCCCCAGCATTTT	CASSPGQRSNQPQHF
TRBJ1-2	TRBV13	NA	NA	TGTGCCAGCAGCTTAGGCCTTAACTATGGCTACACCTTC	CASSLGLNYGYTF
TRBJ1-2	TRBV11-2	TRBD1	NA	TGTGCCAGCGGCAGGACAGGGGGGGTCTATGGCTACACCTTC	CASGRTGGVYGYTF
TRBJ2-7	TRBV7-2	NA	NA	TGTGCCAGCAGCTTAGGGGCGATAAGCCTCCCCTACGAGCAGTACTTC	CASSLGAISLPYEQYF
TRBJ2-7	TRBV11-2	TRBD1	few	TGTGCCAGCAGCATCGGGACAGGATCCTACGAGCAGTACTTC	CASSIGTGSYEQYF
TRBJ2-3	TRBV10-3	NA	NA	TGTGCCTCACTTCGTGGAGGCTGGGGTACAGATACGCAGTATTTT	CASLRGGWGTDTQYF
TRBJ1-2	TRBV14	TRBD1	few	TGTGCCAGCAGCCAAATGACAGGGACCTATGGCTACACCTTC	CASSQMTGTYGYTF
TRBJ1-6	TRBV18	NA	NA	TGTGCCAGCTCACCCCCAGGGCTGGACTCACCCCTCCACTTT	CASSPPGLDSPLHF
TRBJ2-1	TRBV5-1	TRBD2	NA	TGCGCCAGCAGCTCCTCCTTGACTAGCGGGTACAATGAGCAGTTCTTC	CASSSSLTSGYNEQFF
TRBJ2-7	TRBV4-2	TRBD1	NA	TGTGCCAGCAGCCAGACAGGGGGAACCTACGAGCAGTACTTC	CASSQTGGTYEQYF
TRBJ2-5	TRBV5-1	TRBD2	NA	TGCGCCAGCAGCTTGGATCCTAGCGGGAGATTGGCTGAGACCCAGTACTTC	CASSLDPSGRLAETQYF
TRBJ2-5	TRBV25-1	NA	once	TGTGCCAGCAGTGCAGGGGGGTCCGGTCCGGACTTC	CASSAGGSGPDF
TRBJ2-1	TRBV7-9	NA	NA	TGTGCCAGCAGCAAAGGACAGCCTTTCTTCCAGTTCTTC	CASSKGQPFFQFF
TRBJ2-7	TRBV27	NA	NA	TGTGCCAGCAGCTGGACACCCGGGAGCGAGCAGTACTTC	CASSWTPGSEQYF
TRBJ1-4	TRBV7-8	NA	NA	TGTGCCAGCAGCCCCGAGCCCTCGGGGAAACTGTTTTTT	CASSPEPSGKLFF
TRBJ2-5	TRBV5-1	TRBD2	NA	TGCGCCAGCAGCTTGGTAGCGGGGGGTCGTCAAGAGACCCAGTACTTC	CASSLVAGGRQETQYF
TRBJ2-1	TRBV7-2	NA	NA	TGTGCCAGCAGCTTGTTCCTCGGCGGGGCGATCAATGAGCAGTTCTTC	CASSLFLGGAINEQFF
TRBJ2-5	TRBV2	TRBD2	once	TGTGCCAGCAGTGTTTTCGGGCTAGCGGACAAGGTTGAGACCCAGTACTTC	CASSVFGLADKVETQYF
TRBJ1-6	TRBV6-2/TRBV6-3	NA	few	TGTGCCAGCAGTCTTCCCGAGTTGCCACCCCTCCACTTT	CASSLPELPPLHF
TRBJ1-1	TRBV3-1/TRBV3-2	TRBD1	NA	TGTGCCAGCAGACAAGGGGTTGGGACAGGAATCATGAACACTGAAGCTTTCTTT	CASRQGVGTGIMNTEAFF
TRBJ1-6	TRBV11-3	NA	NA	TGTGCCAGCAGCTTAGCCTTTAATTCACCCCTCCACTTT	CASSLAFNSPLHF
TRBJ2-3	TRBV18	TRBD2	NA	TGTGCCAGCTCCCTAGCGGGAGCCGCCAGGCAGTATTTT	CASSLAGAARQYF
TRBJ2-7	TRBV7-2	NA	NA	TGTGCCAGCAGCAAGAGCAGGGTTTCCTACGAGCAGTACTTC	CASSKSRVSYEQYF
TRBJ1-5	TRBV18	NA	NA	TGTGCCAGCTCACCACCGTCCAGGGGCAATCAGCCCCAGCATTTT	CASSPPSRGNQPQHF
TRBJ2-2	TRBV12-3/TRBV12-4	NA	once	TGTGCCAGCAGTTTTAATCCCGGGGAGCTGTTTTTT	CASSFNPGELFF
TRBJ2-2	TRBV18	TRBD2	NA	TGTGCCAGCTCACCACTGACTAGCGGAGCGAACACCGGGGAGCTGTTTTTT	CASSPLTSGANTGELFF
TRBJ2-6	TRBV19	NA	NA	TGTGCCAGTAGTACATTACGGGACACTTCTGGGGCCAACGTCCTGACTTTC	CASSTLRDTSGANVLTF
TRBJ1-6	TRBV6-5	TRBD1	NA	TGTGCCAGCAGTTACCTCCGGACAGGGGATTCACCCCTCCACTTT	CASSYLRTGDSPLHF
TRBJ1-4	TRBV19	NA	NA	TGTGCCAGTAGTCGGCGGCACAAGACAACTAATGAAAAACTGTTTTTT	CASSRRHKTTNEKLFF
TRBJ2-7	TRBV29-1	NA	NA	TGCAGCGCCACGAGACAGGTAGGAGCCGAGCAGTACTTC	CSATRQVGAEQYF
TRBJ2-1	TRBV9	TRBD1	NA	TGTGCCAGCAGCGGAGGGGGACAGGGTACAAATGAGCAGTTCTTC	CASSGGGQGTNEQFF
TRBJ1-1	TRBV19	NA	NA	TGTGCCAGTAGTACTCGACAGGCGGTCCTAGCTTTCTTT	CASSTRQAVLAFF